This T cell receptor beta chain came from a study of regulatory T cells in long-lasting Graves disease. Building the TCR beta libraries relied on iRepertoire HTBI primers, and CDR3 regions underwent Arm-PCR. TCRdb analysed the multiplex PCR reads with MiXCR anew, one entry per CDR3 protein. The sample holds about 400,000 distinct CDR3 sequences, roughly 15% seen once. This CDR3 comprises 13 residues. V was trimmed by 6 bases and J by 0 bases, leaving 11 bases between them. CDR1 and CDR2 (germline): DFQATT, SNEGSKA (reference sequence). The time point: newly diagnosed GD, antithyroid drugs for less than 3 months. Making the TCR library involved RNA that had been extracted from PBMCs. A peripheral blood sample, roughly 8.5 milliliters in volume, was drawn into EDTA tubes. This clonotype was observed many times. This sample was also put to use in a study of T cells in Graves' hyperthyroidism and ophthalmopathy. That paper notes: Uncontrolled infection, other autoimmune disease, pregnancy or lactation barred patients from enrollment.

The sequence was collected from a woman in her late teens or twenties with Graves disease. V and J are TRBV20-1 and TRBJ2-5; D not resolved. This specimen was peripheral blood mononuclear cells (PBMCs), taken at new diagnosis, from a patient treated with antithyroid drugs. The CDR3: CSAQDAYQETQYF. The CDR3 DNA sequence: TGCAGTGCCCAGGACGCGTACCAAGAGACCCAGTACTTC.